This T cell receptor beta chain was found in a study of shared clonotypes between healthy human individuals. As defined, naive CD8 cells were CD45RO-negative and positively selected for CCR7, with terminally differentiated effector memory CD45RA+ cells excluded. Roughly 33,000 T cell genomes, or approximately 0.2 ug DNA, went into the sorted-subset replicate PCRs. Original data processing: Junction-only immunoSEQ data arrived without quality scores, meaning filtering differed. Clones were sequenced by immunoSEQ multiplex PCR, and TCRdb holds only the in-frame ones, with some missing. V and J calls and clone size follow that table, whereas D and trimming were derived from the DNA. The data contain approximately 840,000 clones, just over 95% of them seen just once; the ten biggest clones take up approximately 0.2%. The germline V gene has CDR1 GTSNPN and CDR2 SVGIG (reference sequence). The CDR3 has 14 residues. Trimming cost V 3 bases and J 1 base, with 10 bases left between them.

General study findings and limits: Investigators collected only blood, and repertoires in tissues likely differ.

This clone has only one observation. Its antigen is unidentified. Sample: naive CD8+ T cells sorted from blood. The chain has TRBV30 and TRBJ2-4, with D maybe TRBD2 (6 bases). This clonotype originated in a man aged 25 to 40 in good health. CDR3 region: CAWRGGGAKNIQYF. The DNA for the CDR3 is TGTGCCTGGAGGGGTGGAGGGGCCAAAAACATTCAGTACTTC.